This TCR beta chain was obtained from a study of regulatory T cells in long-lasting Graves disease (dated by TCRdb to the early 2020s). With regard to the full study: In the newly diagnosed Graves' disease group, patients had been taking antithyroid drugs for less than 3 months. The study took place in China and was registered as a clinical trial. A total of 33 samples underwent TCR sequencing, from roughly 13 patients with persistent Graves' disease and approximately 20 patients with newly diagnosed Graves' disease. Persistent Graves' disease patients were compared with newly diagnosed Graves' disease patients by peripheral blood TCR sequencing and RNA sequencing.

Libraries were constructed by multiplex PCR. The run used an Illumina HiSeq 4000. CDR3 regions were amplified by Arm-PCR with iRepertoire HTBI primers to construct TCR beta libraries. Before sequencing, the PCR products went through gel purification. The original methods were these. A total of 60 to 80 TRBV and 14 TRBJ segments were identified across samples and were used for gene usage analysis of CDR3 amino acid clonotypes. Filtered high-quality paired reads were merged into contigs using COPE and FqMerger. BLAST was used to align contigs to IMGT TRBV, TRBD and TRBJ reference genes, and CDR3 was defined according to IMGT. Any clonotype with a frequency above 0.1% was classified as a highly expanded clone. Repertoire diversity was measured by Shannon entropy, and V-J evenness by the Gini coefficient. A clonotype was considered public if more than one individual shared it. TCRdb reprocessed the public reads (quality trimming at Q25 with fastp, clone calling with MiXCR) and kept in-frame beta chains. A single entry per CDR3 protein holds the most common genes and DNA from its merged rows. TCRdb's processing, not the authors', yielded these V and J calls. The sample has some 350,000 distinct CDR3 sequences on record, about 17% of them singletons. Around 20% of the sample is held by the ten biggest clonotypes.

Here is what the overall study found, with its caveats: Peripheral blood alone was examined, since thyroid tissue, which constituted the primary lesion, could not be accessed. Only the TCR beta chain was sequenced and analyzed. TRBV28, TRBJ1-2 and TRBJ2-5 were preferentially used in persistent disease, while TRBV20-1 and TRBJ2-1 were favored in newly diagnosed disease. Compared with newly diagnosed patients, patients with persistent Graves' disease had lower TCR Shannon entropy and fewer highly expanded clones, which suggests clonal expansion. As a limitation, the authors acknowledged that the small sample size may reduce accuracy. More public clonotypes were shared among persistent patients (2,741) than among newly diagnosed patients (over 900).

The CDR3 contains 16 residues, cysteine and phenylalanine counted. The DNA shown is the 48-base CDR3, in frame from base 1. Ends trimmed: V by 4 bases, J by 6 bases; bases unmatched to a gene: 11. CDR1 and CDR2 (DFQATT, SNEGSKA) derive from the germline V gene (reference sequence). This clonotype was seen only a few times. The antigen it binds to is not known. Per-base quality was not reported, and no clone a single base away is much larger than it. The time point label on this specimen signifies: newly diagnosed GD, antithyroid drugs for less than 3 months. For both TCR sequencing and RNA sequencing, RNA was extracted from PBMCs using TRIzol. The diagnosis of Graves' disease was made according to American Thyroid Association guidelines. Recruitment of patients was carried out at an endocrinology department in Xi'an, China. Each patient gave approximately 9.7 milliliters of peripheral blood, collected in an EDTA anticoagulant tube. PBMCs were isolated by Ficoll Paque Plus density gradient separation without further T cell sorting. An Agilent 2100 Bioanalyzer and agarose gel were used to check RNA quality, while a NanoDrop 2000 measured RNA concentration.

The same data also contributed to another study, on T cells in Graves' hyperthyroidism and ophthalmopathy. The second paper further reports: A patient counted as having stable Graves' hyperthyroidism if no progression to ophthalmopathy occurred over 18 months of follow-up. Hyperthyroidism patients were newly diagnosed, with disease duration under 2 months, and aged 18 to 65 years. Patients with uncontrolled infections, other autoimmune diseases, pregnancy or lactation were excluded. Clinical symptoms, serum thyroxine and TRAb, thyroid ultrasound, and orbital computed tomography formed the basis for the diagnoses. The TCR CDR3 was subjected to a first round of RT-PCR using the HTBI primer set and the Qiagen OneStep RT-PCR kit. Most expanded thyroid clonotypes (frequency above 0.001) were also detected in blood, a finding suggesting that blood repertoires may reflect thyroid immune responses. In cross-validation, a model built on a 13 V-J signature told ophthalmopathy apart from stable hyperthyroidism with approximately 90% sensitivity and 81% to 82% specificity, and in testing the same model reached 80%/75%. In validation, the model predicted progression to ophthalmopathy a median of 6.5 months before onset, with roughly 70% sensitivity and 72.22% specificity. To identify distinguishing TCR V-J signatures, a discovery cohort of 100 patients was used, comprising fewer than 45 with Graves' ophthalmopathy and roughly 60 with stable Graves' hyperthyroidism. Prospective prediction of ophthalmopathy was tested in an independent validation cohort of 18 to 20 hyperthyroidism patients and 17 patients who later progressed to ophthalmopathy. The 85 to 100 discovery patients were randomly split 7:3 into training and test sets. The study also compared thyroid tissue and blood T-cell repertoires from over 5 Graves' hyperthyroidism patients. Once sampling was done, hyperthyroidism patients were given methimazole at a starting dose of 30 mg daily, whereas ophthalmopathy patients were given high-dose intravenous methylprednisolone. A second multiplex PCR round built the libraries, followed by size selection and purification. The libraries were sequenced on an Illumina HiSeq2000 using paired-end 100 bp reads. SOAPnuke was used to process the raw data, removing reads that contained adapters or uncalled bases, had a mean Phred below 15, or lacked an exact match to the constant primer or identifier. High-quality paired reads were merged using COPE v1.2.5, and each unique nucleotide sequence was defined as a clonotype. MiTCR v1.1 was used to align clonotypes to the IMGT TRBV, TRBD and TRBJ reference segments. Only V-J combinations with frequency above 0.0001, covering 99% to 99.2% of repertoires, were analysed. A TCS score was defined as the ratio between F50 (clonal expansion) and ExV (chaos), using BLOSUM62-based TCRdist between CDR3 peptides within each V-J. Welch's t-statistics and random forest reduced 450 to 600 V-J features to about 12, which were used in a naive Bayes classifier (R e1071). Sample size was not statistically predetermined, and investigators were not blinded to group allocation. According to the paper, TCR Vbeta CDR3 sequencing was carried out on some 140 peripheral blood samples, which came from fewer than 50 ophthalmopathy, about 75 hyperthyroidism and some 17 progressor patients.

The clonotype comes from a young woman with Graves disease. Donor details come from another sample of the same person, matched by shared clones. This sample comprised peripheral blood mononuclear cells (PBMCs), obtained at new diagnosis, from a patient treated with antithyroid drugs. Here the chain combines TRBV20-1 and TRBJ2-7; 14 central nucleotides agree with TRBD2. The nucleotides are TGCAGTGCTATGAACGGACTAGCGGGAGGAGCGTTCGAGCAGTACTTC. Its protein product is CSAMNGLAGGAFEQYF.